A single sample is the source of the 9 T cell receptor beta chains below, sequenced in a study of blood T cell repertoires in COVID-19. The assay was immunoSEQ multiplex PCR, and TCRdb's table has in-frame clones only and misses some. The sample consists of about 300,000 clones, around 85% of them appearing once. The specimen sequenced was peripheral blood. The receptor set was obtained from a human donor with COVID-19, enrolled during active disease. The donor label of this sample is uncertain.

This chain joins TRBV28 and TRBJ1-2; TRBD1 aligns across 9 bases. The CDR3 sequence is 14 residues long. J gave up 1 base and V 6 bases, and 3 bases lay outside the gene matches. Germline V lookup: CDR1 MDHEN, CDR2 SYDVKM. CDR3 in amino acids: CASRRQGGNYGYTF. The CDR3 region has the DNA TGTGCCAGCAGGCGACAGGGGGGTAACTATGGCTACACCTTC.

This clone appeared a single time. The chain has TRBV7-2 and TRBJ1-4, with 9 bases identical to TRBD1. Germline V gene lookup returns CDR1 SGHTA and CDR2 FQGNSA. V was pared by 3 bases and J by 8 bases, with 7 bases of the junction left unmatched. CDR3 size: 15 residues. The CDR3 loop reads CASSLRTGEHEKLFF. CDR3 nucleotides: TGTGCCAGCAGCTTGAGGACAGGGGAACACGAAAAACTGTTTTTT.

This clone was seen more than once but under ten times. The chain joins TRBV27 to TRBJ1-5, with D possibly being TRBD1 (5 bases). V dropped 5 bases and J dropped 7 bases, with 12 bases sitting between them. Germline V gene sequence: CDR1 MNHEY, CDR2 SMNVEV (reference sequence). The CDR3 covers 13 residues. CDR3 bases: TGTGCCAGCAGTACCCGGGAGGGGCAGCCCCAGCATTTT. Encoded protein: CASSTREGQPQHF.

This clone was recorded a few times. V is TRBV4-1 and J is TRBJ2-5; maybe TRBD1 (6 bases). The germline CDR1 and CDR2 sequences are MGHRA and YSYEKL. Trimming shortened V by 0 bases and J by 5 bases, and 13 bases separated the two germline ends. The CDR3 spans 15 residues. CDR3 residues: CASSQDRDKWETQYF. For the CDR3, the DNA is TGCGCCAGCAGCCAAGATCGGGACAAGTGGGAGACCCAGTACTTC.

V and J are TRBV7-8 and TRBJ1-5; no reliable D call. Trimming shortened V by 1 base and J by 1 base, and 20 bases separated the two germline ends. The CDR3 totals 19 residues. The germline CDR1 and CDR2 sequences are SGHVS and FQNEAQ. The CDR3, as DNA: TGTGCCAGCAGCTTAGAAAGGGTGTCGGCGCGGGGAAGCAATCAGCCCCAGCATTTT. It encodes CASSLERVSARGSNQPQHF.

The chain joins TRBV9 to TRBJ2-5, with a tentative D call TRBD2 (6 bases). V lost 0 bases to trimming and J lost 9 bases, with 24 bases between them. The CDR3 covers 17 residues. CDR1 and CDR2 from the germline V gene are SGDLS and YYNGEE. The CDR3, as DNA: TGTGCCAGCAGCGTAGGCAGCGGGTCCCCGGCGGGCTTGGCCCAGTACTTC. It is translated as CASSVGSGSPAGLAQYF.

This rearrangement joins TRBV12-3 or TRBV12-4 to TRBJ2-2, with D perhaps TRBD1 (5 bases). The ends were cut back, 6 bases at V and 3 bases at J, with 8 bases in the middle. The CDR3 has 13 amino acids. CDR3 in amino acids: CASSRQYTGELFF. CDR3 bases: TGTGCCAGCAGCCGACAGTACACCGGGGAGCTGTTTTTT.

The J gene is TRBJ2-2, the V gene TRBV15, with a tentative D call TRBD2 (6 bases). Germline V gene data show CDR1 as LNHNV and CDR2 as YYDKDF (reference sequence). The CDR3 is 17 amino acids. Trimming left V 0 bases short and J 4 bases short, with 15 bases between. CDR3 sequence reads: CATSRDLAFGGTGELFF. DNA for the CDR3: TGTGCCACCAGCAGAGATCTGGCCTTCGGGGGCACCGGGGAGCTGTTTTTT.

The CDR3 nucleotides read TGTGCCAGCAGCAAAGAGCGAAGTAATGAGCAGTTCTTC. This sequence encodes CASSKERSNEQFF. The chain has TRBV21-1 and TRBJ2-1; TRBD2, the table's D call, was not compared with the DNA. TRBV21-1 is shown as a pseudogene. The CDR3 spans 13 residues.